This T cell receptor beta chain was captured in a study of blood T cells in healthy people across ages (dated by TCRdb to the mid-2010s). In the study overall: In model experiments, template switching captured about one uniquely barcoded TCR beta cDNA molecule for every two T cells. Age-related changes in TCR beta repertoire diversity were measured in the study by deep sequencing normalized with unique cDNA molecular identifiers. Four age groups were formed from the donors: young (average roughly 16 years), middle-aged (less than 40), aged (62) and long-lived (about 80). To avoid experimental bias, donors of different ages were randomly spread across the sequencing lanes. Two additional independent replicas of 1 million unique cDNA reads from the same blood draw were analyzed for two donors (one aged 18 to 29 and one aged 80 or older). On the study overall, not on this receptor specifically: Compared with the aged group, the long-lived group had more naive CD4+ T cells, fewer expanded clones and increased TCR diversity, suggesting age selection. Bulk unsorted PBMC profiling prevented conclusive comparison of naive and antigen-experienced compartments. Observed TCR beta diversity per million T cells fell roughly linearly with age, and a significant reduction was already apparent by age about 38. Estimates of total diversity based on one million sequenced T cells were considered lower bounds and underestimates. Because the CMV infection status of the donors was unknown, age-related changes in expanded clonotypes may potentially have been confounded. There was a strong correlation between observed TCR beta diversity and the percentage of naive T cells measured by flow cytometry.

The 39 donors, aged 6 to 90 years, were systemically healthy Caucasian individuals from Russia. Each donor gave about 10 milliliters of peripheral blood, drawn into EDTA-treated Vacutainer tubes. Ficoll-Paque density-gradient centrifugation was used to isolate PBMCs, with at least 7 million per sample. Total RNA, at least 6 micrograms per sample, was extracted from PBMCs with Trizol reagent. For every donor, an aliquot of PBMCs went through flow cytometry to measure the percentages of naive CD45RAhigh/CD27high T cells. The library was produced with 5' RACE. The reads were generated on an Illumina HiSeq 2500. A second roughly 6 to 11 cycle PCR used a sample-barcoded 5' primer and a J-beta primer mix. A unique molecular identifier was introduced onto each TCR beta cDNA molecule by a template-switch 5' adaptor carrying 12 random nucleotides. Each sample yielded at least 3 million CDR3-containing paired-end reads. The Mint cDNA synthesis kit, primed by a TRBC-specific oligonucleotide, was used to synthesize first-strand cDNA from all RNA. Following uracil-DNA glycosylase treatment, all cDNA underwent a first 18-cycle PCR with the universal primers M1SS and BC2_uni_R. Regarding the original processing steps: For normalization, 1 million high-quality reads were randomly selected from each sample, with every read carrying a distinct molecular identifier. Instead of being binned into consensus sequences, reads that shared molecular identifiers were thrown out. MiTCR, set to a Q25 quality threshold and the strictest error-elimination algorithm, was used for CDR3 identification, clonotype clustering and error correction. A nonparametric unseen species model with Euler transformation was used to estimate a lower bound on total TCR beta diversity. Clones were called with MiXCR by TCRdb after fastp trimmed the public reads at Q25, and only in-frame beta chains were retained. Each entry is one CDR3 protein sequence, shown with its most common DNA and genes. The V and J calls reflect TCRdb's pipeline rather than the authors' work. The sample table lists about 1.6 million distinct CDR3 sequences, 34% of them with a count of one. Clones ranked in the top ten supply 10% to 12% of the sample.

CDR1 and CDR2, looked up from the germline V gene (reference sequence), are LGHDT and YNNKEL. The CDR3 runs 16 amino acids, cysteine and phenylalanine included. CDR3 DNA only is kept here, 48 bases in frame from base 1. Notes on this clonotype: No antigen is known for it. The junction departs from germline at one end; a sequencing error may be responsible.

The sample consisted of blood. The rearrangement joined TRBV3-1 to TRBJ2-7; 15 middle bases align to TRBD2. The sequence derives from a woman aged 30 to 39 in good health. The sequenced DNA: TGCGCCAGCAGCCAAGGGACTAGCGGGAGGATCTACGAGCAGTACTTC. The encoded protein is CASSQGTSGRIYEQYF.